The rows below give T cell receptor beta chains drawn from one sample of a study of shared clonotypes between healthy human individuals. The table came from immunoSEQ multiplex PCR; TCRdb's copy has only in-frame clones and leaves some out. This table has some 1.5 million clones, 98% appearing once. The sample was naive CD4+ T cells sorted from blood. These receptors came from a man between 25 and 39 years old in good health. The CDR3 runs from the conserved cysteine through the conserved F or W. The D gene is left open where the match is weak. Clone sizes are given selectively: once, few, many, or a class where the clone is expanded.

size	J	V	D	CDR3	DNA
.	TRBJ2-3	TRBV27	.	CASSLGGITDTQYF	TGTGCCAGCAGTTTAGGTGGAATCACAGATACGCAGTATTTT
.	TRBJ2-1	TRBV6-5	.	CASSRRGGEYNEQFF	TGTGCCAGCAGTCGGCGGGGCGGAGAGTACAATGAGCAGTTCTTC
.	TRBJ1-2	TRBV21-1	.	CASSGTSWGQGKYGYTF	TGTGCCAGCAGCGGCACAAGTTGGGGACAGGGAAAGTATGGCTACACCTTC
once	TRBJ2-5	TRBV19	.	CASSLTGWQETQYF	TGTGCCAGTAGTCTCACAGGGTGGCAAGAGACCCAGTACTTC
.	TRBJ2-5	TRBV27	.	CASPVYQETQYF	TGTGCCAGCCCCGTCTACCAAGAGACCCAGTACTTC
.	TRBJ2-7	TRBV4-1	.	CASSQMGTYLYF	TGCGCCAGCAGCCAAATGGGGACTTATCTGTACTTC
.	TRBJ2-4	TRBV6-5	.	CASSQGAKNIQYF	TGTGCCAGCAGCCAGGGGGCCAAAAACATTCAGTACTTC
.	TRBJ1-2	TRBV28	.	CASSLGNRDYGYTF	TGTGCCAGCAGTTTGGGGAATCGGGACTATGGCTACACCTTC
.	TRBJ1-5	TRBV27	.	CASSFLSGSNQPQHF	TGTGCCAGCAGTTTCCTCTCGGGCAGCAATCAGCCCCAGCATTTT
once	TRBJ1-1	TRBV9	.	CASSPVVTEAFF	TGTGCCAGCAGCCCGGTGGTCACTGAAGCTTTCTTT
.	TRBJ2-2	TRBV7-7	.	CASSLVASSGELFF	TGTGCCAGCAGCTTAGTGGCTAGCTCCGGGGAGCTGTTTTTT
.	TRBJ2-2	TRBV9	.	CASSVRAPNTGELFF	TGTGCCAGCAGCGTTCGAGCCCCAAACACCGGGGAGCTGTTTTTT
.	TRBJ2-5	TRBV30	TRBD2	CAPTLSSGRAGYQETQYF	TGTGCCCCCACCCTATCTAGCGGGAGGGCGGGGTACCAAGAGACCCAGTACTTC
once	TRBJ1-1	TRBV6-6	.	CASSFHRRMNTEAFF	TGTGCCAGCAGTTTTCATAGGAGGATGAACACTGAAGCTTTCTTT
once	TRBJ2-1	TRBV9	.	CASSVDGVRTNEQFF	TGTGCCAGCAGCGTAGATGGGGTACGTACCAATGAGCAGTTCTTC
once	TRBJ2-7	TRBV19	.	CASSIAGYEQYF	TGTGCCAGTAGTATAGCGGGGTACGAGCAGTACTTC
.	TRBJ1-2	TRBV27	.	CASAIQGATNYGYTF	TGTGCCAGCGCTATACAGGGAGCTACTAACTATGGCTACACCTTC
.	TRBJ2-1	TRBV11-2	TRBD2	CASSSTRLAGESSYNEQFF	TGTGCCAGCAGCTCGACTAGACTAGCGGGAGAGAGCTCCTACAATGAGCAGTTCTTC
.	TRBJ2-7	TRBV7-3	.	CASSLTAGRAYEQYF	TGTGCCAGCAGCTTAACGGCAGGCCGGGCCTACGAGCAGTACTTC
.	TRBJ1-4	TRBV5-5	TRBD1	CASRRGQGLNEKLFF	TGTGCCAGCAGACGAGGACAGGGCCTTAATGAAAAACTGTTTTTT
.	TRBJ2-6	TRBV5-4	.	CASIQSKLSGANVLTF	TGTGCCAGCATCCAGTCCAAACTCTCTGGGGCCAACGTCCTGACTTTC
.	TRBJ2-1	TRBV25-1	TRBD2	CASSPNEGLAGTEQFF	TGTGCCAGCAGCCCGAATGAGGGACTAGCGGGTACTGAGCAGTTCTTC
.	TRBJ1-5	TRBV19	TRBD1	CASSGTALRPQHF	TGTGCCAGTAGTGGGACAGCTCTGCGGCCCCAGCATTTT
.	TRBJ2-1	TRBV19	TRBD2	CASSMRGGSSYNEQFF	TGTGCCAGTAGTATGCGGGGCGGGAGTTCCTACAATGAGCAGTTCTTC
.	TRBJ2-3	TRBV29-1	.	CSVVRVGRATRESQYF	TGCAGCGTTGTAAGGGTAGGCAGGGCAACCCGGGAGTCGCAGTATTTT
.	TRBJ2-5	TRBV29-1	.	CSVVGLTETQYF	TGCAGCGTTGTGGGGCTCACGGAGACCCAGTACTTC
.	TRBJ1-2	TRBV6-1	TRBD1	CASSEVWTGDGYGYTF	TGTGCCAGCAGTGAAGTCTGGACAGGGGACGGCTATGGCTACACCTTC
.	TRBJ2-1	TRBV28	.	CASSQGYYNEQFF	TGTGCCAGCAGCCAGGGATACTACAATGAGCAGTTCTTC
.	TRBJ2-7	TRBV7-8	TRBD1	CASSLEGNRGHEQYF	TGTGCCAGCAGCTTAGAAGGGAACAGGGGCCACGAGCAGTACTTC
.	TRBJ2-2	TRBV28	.	CASTGLRGTGELFF	TGTGCCAGCACCGGCCTAAGAGGGACCGGGGAGCTGTTTTTT
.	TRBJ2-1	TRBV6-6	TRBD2	CASRMLAGIYNEQFF	TGTGCCAGCAGGATGCTAGCGGGAATCTACAATGAGCAGTTCTTC
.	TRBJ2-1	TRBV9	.	CASSPTGQYNEQFF	TGTGCCAGCAGCCCAACCGGACAGTACAATGAGCAGTTCTTC
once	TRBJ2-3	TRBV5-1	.	CASSLDSRSTDTQYF	TGCGCCAGCAGCTTGGACTCGCGGAGCACAGATACGCAGTATTTT
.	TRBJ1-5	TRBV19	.	CASTRGNQPQHF	TGTGCCAGTACGAGAGGCAATCAGCCCCAGCATTTT
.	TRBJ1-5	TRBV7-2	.	CASSLSPDQPQHF	TGTGCCAGCAGCTTAAGTCCTGATCAGCCCCAGCATTTT
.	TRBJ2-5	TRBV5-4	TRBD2	CASSLAGFQETQYF	TGTGCCAGCAGCTTAGCGGGATTCCAAGAGACCCAGTACTTC
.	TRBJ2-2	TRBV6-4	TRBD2	CASSAGAGAPYTGELFF	TGTGCCAGCAGTGCCGGAGCGGGAGCACCGTACACCGGGGAGCTGTTTTTT
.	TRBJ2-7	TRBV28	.	CASKTSRGTYEQYF	TGTGCCAGCAAGACATCCCGGGGAACCTACGAGCAGTACTTC
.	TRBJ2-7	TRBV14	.	CASSQDLGQSYEQYF	TGTGCCAGCAGCCAAGATCTCGGCCAATCCTACGAGCAGTACTTC
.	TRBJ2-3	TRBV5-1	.	CASAPQSTDTQYF	TGCGCCAGCGCCCCACAGAGCACAGATACGCAGTATTTT
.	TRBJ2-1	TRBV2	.	CASSERAVLAPLNEQFF	TGTGCCAGCAGTGAACGGGCGGTGCTAGCGCCATTGAATGAGCAGTTCTTC
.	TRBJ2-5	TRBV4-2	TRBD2	CASSQVPLAGGTRSQETQYF	TGTGCCAGCAGCCAAGTCCCACTAGCGGGAGGCACCCGCTCCCAAGAGACCCAGTACTTC